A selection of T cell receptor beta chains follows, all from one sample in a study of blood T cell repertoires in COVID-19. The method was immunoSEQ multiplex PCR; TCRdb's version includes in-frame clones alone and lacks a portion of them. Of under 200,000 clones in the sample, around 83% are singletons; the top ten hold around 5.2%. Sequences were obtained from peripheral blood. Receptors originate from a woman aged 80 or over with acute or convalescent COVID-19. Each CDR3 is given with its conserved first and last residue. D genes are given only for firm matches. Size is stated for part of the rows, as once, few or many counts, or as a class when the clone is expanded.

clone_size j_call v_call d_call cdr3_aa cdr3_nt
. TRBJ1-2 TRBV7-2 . CASSPPRGFGYTF TGTGCCAGCAGCCCCCCCCGGGGGTTTGGCTACACCTTC
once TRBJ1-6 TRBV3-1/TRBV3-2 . CASSLDTGTGRLNSPLHF TGTGCCAGCAGCCTCGACACAGGGACGGGACGACTTAATTCACCCCTCCACTTT
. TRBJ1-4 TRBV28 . CASTQGPTNEKLFF TGTGCCAGCACCCAGGGTCCAACTAATGAAAAACTGTTTTTT
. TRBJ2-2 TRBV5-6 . CASSLLSYNTGELFF TGTGCCAGCAGCTTACTGTCCTACAACACCGGGGAGCTGTTTTTT
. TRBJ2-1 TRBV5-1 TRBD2 CASMGEGLGEQFF TGCGCCAGCATGGGGGAGGGCCTAGGAGAGCAGTTCTTC
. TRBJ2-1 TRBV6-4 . CASSDSTSKKFF TGTGCCAGCAGTGACTCGACTAGTAAGAAGTTCTTC
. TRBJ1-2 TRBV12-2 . CASRLVPDRTPYGYTF TGTGCAAGTCGCTTAGTCCCCGACAGGACACCCTATGGCTACACCTTC
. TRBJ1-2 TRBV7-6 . CASSTAGLYGYTF TGTGCCAGCAGCACGGCAGGGCTCTATGGCTACACCTTC
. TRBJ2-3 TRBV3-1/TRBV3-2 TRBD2 CASSQGSWAGADTQYF TGTGCCAGCAGCCAAGGGTCGTGGGCGGGAGCAGATACGCAGTATTTT
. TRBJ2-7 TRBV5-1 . CASSLTGPTYEQYF TGCGCCAGCAGCTTAACAGGACCGACCTACGAGCAGTACTTC
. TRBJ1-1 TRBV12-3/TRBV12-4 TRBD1 CASLLTGGTEAFF TGTGCCAGCCTTCTAACAGGGGGCACTGAAGCTTTCTTT
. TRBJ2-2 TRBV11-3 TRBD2 CASSLRGSGRATGELFF TGTGCCAGCAGCCTCCGGGGTAGCGGGAGGGCCACCGGGGAGCTGTTTTTT
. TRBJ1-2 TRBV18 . CASSPSLWGDGYTF TGTGCCAGCTCACCCAGCCTCTGGGGGGATGGCTACACCTTC
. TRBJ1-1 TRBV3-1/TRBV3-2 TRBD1 CASQGQQNTEAFF TGTGCCAGCCAGGGACAGCAGAACACTGAAGCTTTCTTT
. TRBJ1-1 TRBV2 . CANRQHSNTEAFF TGTGCCAACAGACAGCATTCAAACACTGAAGCTTTCTTT
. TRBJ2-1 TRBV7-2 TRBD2 CASSLARSGRFPEQFF TGTGCCAGCAGCTTAGCGAGGAGCGGGAGATTTCCCGAGCAGTTCTTC
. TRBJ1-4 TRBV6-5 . CASSYGRHNNEKLFF TGTGCCAGCAGTTACGGCCGTCACAATAATGAAAAACTGTTTTTT
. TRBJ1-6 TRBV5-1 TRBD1 CASSTGTGDTPGSLHF TGCGCCAGCAGCACCGGGACAGGGGACACCCCAGGGTCCCTCCACTTT
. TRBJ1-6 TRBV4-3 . CASSFGDTGSSYNSPLHF TGCGCCAGCAGCTTTGGGGACACCGGTAGCTCCTATAATTCACCCCTCCACTTT
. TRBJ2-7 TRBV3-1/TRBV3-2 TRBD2 CASSLGTSGIYEQYF TGTGCCAGCAGCCTAGGGACTAGCGGAATCTACGAGCAGTACTTC
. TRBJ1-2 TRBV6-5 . CASSYRRENYGYTF TGTGCCAGCAGTTACCGGCGGGAGAACTATGGCTACACCTTC
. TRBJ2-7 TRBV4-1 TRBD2 CASSQDMASGSYEQYF TGCGCCAGCAGCCAAGATATGGCTAGCGGATCCTACGAGCAGTACTTC
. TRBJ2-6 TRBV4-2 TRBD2 CASSQGDGVAGAGANVLTF TGTGCCAGCAGCCAAGGGGATGGGGTAGCGGGAGCTGGGGCCAACGTCCTGACTTTC
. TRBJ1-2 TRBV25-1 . CASSIWEFYGYTF TGTGCCAGCAGCATCTGGGAGTTCTATGGCTACACCTTC
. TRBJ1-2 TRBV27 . CASSSHGNYGYTF TGTGCCAGCAGTTCCCACGGGAACTATGGCTACACCTTC
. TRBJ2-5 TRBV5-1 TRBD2 CASSLDLAGVETQYF TGCGCCAGCAGCTTGGACCTAGCGGGAGTTGAGACCCAGTACTTC
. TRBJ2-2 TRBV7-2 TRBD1 CASSFTGGVGSGELFF TGTGCCAGCAGCTTCACAGGGGGCGTAGGTTCCGGGGAGCTGTTTTTT
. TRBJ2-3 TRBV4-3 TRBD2 CASSQSGGATDTQYF TGCGCCAGCAGCCAATCCGGGGGGGCCACAGATACGCAGTATTTT
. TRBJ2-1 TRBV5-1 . CASSFGGVNEQFF TGCGCCAGCAGCTTTGGAGGGGTAAATGAGCAGTTCTTC
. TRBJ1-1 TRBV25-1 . CASSVNRDHTEAFF TGTGCCAGCAGTGTCAACAGGGATCACACTGAAGCTTTCTTT
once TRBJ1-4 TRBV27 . CASTTGATNEKLFF TGTGCCAGCACCACAGGTGCAACTAATGAAAAACTGTTTTTT
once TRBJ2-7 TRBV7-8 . CASSKGQIPTYEQYF TGTGCCAGCAGCAAAGGACAAATTCCCACCTACGAGCAGTACTTC
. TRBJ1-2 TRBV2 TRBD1 CATKTGLNYGYTF TGTGCCACCAAGACAGGGCTTAACTATGGCTACACCTTC
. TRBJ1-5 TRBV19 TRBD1 CASSTTGDNQPQHF TGTGCCAGTAGTACCACAGGGGACAATCAGCCCCAGCATTTT
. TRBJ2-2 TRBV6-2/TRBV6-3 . CASSYGRPGELFF TGTGCCAGCAGTTACGGGCGTCCCGGGGAGCTGTTTTTT
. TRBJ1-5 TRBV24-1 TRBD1 CATSGQGGQPQHF TGTGCCACCAGTGGACAGGGTGGTCAGCCCCAGCATTTT
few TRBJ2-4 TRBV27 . CASSLGGLAKNIQYF TGTGCCAGCAGTTTGGGGGGACTAGCCAAAAACATTCAGTACTTC
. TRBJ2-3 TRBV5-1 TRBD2 CASSSRLAGQLGTDTQYF TGCGCCAGCAGCTCCCGACTAGCGGGTCAGCTGGGGACAGATACGCAGTATTTT
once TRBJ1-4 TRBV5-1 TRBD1 CASSPTSGGPNEKLFF TGCGCCAGCAGTCCAACATCAGGGGGCCCTAATGAAAAACTGTTTTTT
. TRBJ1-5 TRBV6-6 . CASSYSMSYSNQPQHF TGTGCCAGCAGTTACTCGATGAGTTATAGCAATCAGCCCCAGCATTTT
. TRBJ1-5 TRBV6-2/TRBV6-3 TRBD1 CASSYSGTGGYSGQPQHF TGTGCCAGCAGTTACAGCGGGACAGGGGGCTACTCAGGGCAGCCCCAGCATTTT
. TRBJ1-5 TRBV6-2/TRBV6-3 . CASSYTRAGNQPQHF TGTGCCAGCAGTTACACCAGGGCTGGCAATCAGCCCCAGCATTTT
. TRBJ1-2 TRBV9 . CASSRDGGYTF TGTGCCAGCTCCAGGGATGGAGGCTACACCTTC
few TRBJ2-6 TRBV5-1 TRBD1 CASSLTGDASGANVLTF TGCGCCAGCAGCTTGACAGGGGATGCCTCTGGGGCCAACGTCCTGACTTTC
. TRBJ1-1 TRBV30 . CAWSVQGSTEAFF TGTGCCTGGAGTGTACAGGGTAGCACTGAAGCTTTCTTT
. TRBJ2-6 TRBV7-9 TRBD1 CASSLGQGRSGANVLTF TGTGCCAGCAGCTTGGGACAGGGAAGATCTGGGGCCAACGTCCTGACTTTC
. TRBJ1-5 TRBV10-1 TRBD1 CASSEYPTGENQPQHF TGCGCCAGCAGTGAGTATCCTACAGGGGAGAATCAGCCCCAGCATTTT
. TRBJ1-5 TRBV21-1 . CASSTLLFGGANNQPQHF TGTGCCAGCAGCACACTTCTTTTTGGTGGGGCAAACAATCAGCCCCAGCATTTT
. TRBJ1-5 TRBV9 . CASSRQDNQPQHF TGTGCCAGCAGCAGGCAGGACAATCAGCCCCAGCATTTT
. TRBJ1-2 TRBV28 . CASSLSGGARAEYGYTF TGTGCCAGCAGTTTAAGTGGGGGGGCCAGGGCGGAATATGGCTACACCTTC
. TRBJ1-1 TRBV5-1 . CASSLRGSDTEAFF TGCGCCAGCAGCCTAAGGGGGTCGGACACTGAAGCTTTCTTT